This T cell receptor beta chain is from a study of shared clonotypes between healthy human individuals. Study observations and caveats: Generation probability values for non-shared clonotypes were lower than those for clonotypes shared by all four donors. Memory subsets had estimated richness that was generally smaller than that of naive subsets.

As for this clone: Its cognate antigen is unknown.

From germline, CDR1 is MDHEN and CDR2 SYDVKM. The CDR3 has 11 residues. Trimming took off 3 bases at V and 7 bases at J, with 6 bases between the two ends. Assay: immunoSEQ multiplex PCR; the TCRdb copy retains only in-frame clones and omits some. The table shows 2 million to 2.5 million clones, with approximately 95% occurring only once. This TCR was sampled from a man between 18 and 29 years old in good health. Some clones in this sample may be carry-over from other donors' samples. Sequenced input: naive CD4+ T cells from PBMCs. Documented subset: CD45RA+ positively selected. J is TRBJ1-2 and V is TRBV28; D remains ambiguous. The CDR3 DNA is TGTGCCAGCAGTTTTAAGTCTGGCTACACCTTC. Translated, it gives CASSFKSGYTF.